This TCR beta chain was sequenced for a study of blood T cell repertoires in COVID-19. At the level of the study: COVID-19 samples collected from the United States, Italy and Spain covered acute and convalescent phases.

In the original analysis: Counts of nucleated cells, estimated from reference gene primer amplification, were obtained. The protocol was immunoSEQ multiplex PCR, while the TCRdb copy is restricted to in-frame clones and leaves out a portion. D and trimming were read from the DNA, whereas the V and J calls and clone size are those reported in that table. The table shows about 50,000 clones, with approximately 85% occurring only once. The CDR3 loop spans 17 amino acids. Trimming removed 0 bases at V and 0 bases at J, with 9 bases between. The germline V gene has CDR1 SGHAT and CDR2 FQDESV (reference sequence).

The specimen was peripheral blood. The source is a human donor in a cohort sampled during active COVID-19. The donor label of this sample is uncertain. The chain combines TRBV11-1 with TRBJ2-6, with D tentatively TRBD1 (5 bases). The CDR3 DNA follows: TGTGCCAGCAGCTTAGCCGACAGCCACTCTGGGGCCAACGTCCTGACTTTC. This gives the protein CASSLADSHSGANVLTF.